The entry below gives a single T cell receptor beta chain sequence along with its context. The data were taken from a study of spatial heterogeneity in lung cancer. TCRdb called the 5' RACE reads again in MiXCR, with one record for every CDR3 protein. The table has 50,000 to 55,000 distinct CDR3 sequences, about 7% seen once. Time point meaning: sample taken at primary tumor resection. Sequencing was performed on whole RNA extracted from tumor and nontumor lung tissue, or from frozen PBMC, and the material was left unsorted. Trimming took 4 bases from V and 5 from J, leaving 12 bases between them. The germline V gene has CDR1 MDHEN and CDR2 SYDVKM. There are 14 residues in the CDR3.

The clonotype comes from a female donor with early-stage non-small cell lung cancer. This specimen was PBMCs, taken at surgery. The chain recombines TRBV28 with TRBJ1-5; possibly TRBD1 for D (6 bases). The CDR3 reads CASSYQGSDQPQHF. CDR3 DNA sequence: TGTGCCAGCAGTTATCAGGGGTCGGATCAGCCCCAGCATTTT. Drawing the rest from reference TRBV28 and TRBJ1-5, the complete variable domain is DVKVTQSSRYLVKRTGEKVFLECVQDMDHENMFWYRQDPGLGLRLIYFSYDVKMKEKGDIPEGYSVSREKKERFSLILESASTNQTSMYLCASSYQGSDQPQHFGDGTRLSIL.